The entry below gives a single T cell receptor (beta chain) sequence along with its context. Its antigen is not identified. This specimen belongs to a study of monozygotic twins with inflammatory bowel disease. Broader study findings: Researchers report that IBD patients shared fewer clonotypes with others than healthy twins, especially amid disease activity.

TCRdb reprocessed the 5' RACE reads, keeping one entry per CDR3 protein, no DNA. Its clone listing holds over 90,000 distinct CDR3 sequences. The germline V gene has CDR1 KGHSY and CDR2 FQNENV. The CDR3 is 15 residues long. The TCR sequence derives from a human donor with ulcerative colitis or Crohn's disease, or a healthy co-twin of an affected twin (not recorded which). The material sequenced was blood. This sequence joins TRBV16 and TRBJ2-5. CDR3 loop: CASSQWWAGQETQYF.